The 6 T cell receptor beta chains below were found in one sample sequenced in a study of long-term antiretroviral therapy in people with HIV (dated by TCRdb to between 2021 and 2023). The immunoSEQ hsTCRB v3.0 assay was used at survey level resolution to sequence the TRB variable region. TCRdb mirrors the immuneACCESS table, restricted to in-frame sequences. Some clones are absent from its copies; in checked studies, under half trace to an unresolved V gene, and the reason for the others is unknown. The sample table records about 16,000 clones; roughly 80% of these occur just once. Jointly, the top ten make up roughly 15% of the sample. Sample: unsorted PBMCs, taken 1.5 years before starting antiretroviral therapy. Receptor source: a woman in her forties or fifties with HIV.

This clone counts as large. V usage is TRBV5-4 and J usage is TRBJ2-3; D call uncertain. The CDR3 consists of 13 residues. CDR1 is SGHNT, CDR2 YYREEE, per germline (reference sequence). V lost 3 bases, J lost 4 bases, and 9 bases lay in between. The CDR3 DNA is TGTGCCAGCAGCTACAGCCCCTCAGATACGCAGTATTTT. It translates to CASSYSPSDTQYF. Combining the CDR3 with reference TRBV5-4 and TRBJ2-3 gives the whole variable domain ETGVTQSPTHLIKTRGQQVTLRCSSQSGHNTVSWYQQALGQGPQFIFQYYREEENGRGNFPPRFSGLQFPNYSSELNVNALELDDSALYLCASSYSPSDTQYFGPGTRLTVL.

In this sample, this clone turned up a few times. The junction and the germline gene differ at one end; a read error may be behind it. The chain links TRBV5-8 to TRBJ1-6, with D possibly matching TRBD1 (5 bases). The length of the CDR3 is 16 residues. Germline V CDR1 and CDR2: SGHTS, YDEGEE. This CDR3 reads CASRPSGTSNNSPLHF. In nucleotides, the CDR3 is TGTGCCAGCAGACCTTCCGGGACCTCCAATAATTCACCCCTCCACTTT.

The rearrangement joins TRBV11-3 to TRBJ2-3, with TRBD2 as a possible D gene (5 bases). The CDR3 extends over 15 amino acids. The germline gives CDR1 SGHNT, CDR2 YENEEA. V lost 3 bases and J lost 2, with 12 bases in between. As DNA, the CDR3 is TGTGCCAGCAGCTTGGCAAGCGGTCCCACAGATACGCAGTATTTT. It codes for CASSLASGPTDTQYF.

The V gene is TRBV10-3, the J gene TRBJ2-3; 12 positions agree with TRBD2. Trimming cost V 9 bases and J 4 bases; bases outside gene matches: 11. Germline V CDR1 and CDR2: ENHRY, SYGVKD. The CDR3 has 16 amino acids. In DNA, the CDR3 is TGTGCCATTTCGACTAGCGGGGGAAGCAGGGCAGATACGCAGTATTTT. Amino acid sequence: CAISTSGGSRADTQYF.

This sequence joins TRBV19 and TRBJ1-1, with 7 bases identical to TRBD1. This CDR3 is 14 amino acids long. With 7 bases clipped from V and 1 base from J, the junction kept 6 bases outside the gene matches. Germline CDR1 is LNHDA and CDR2 is SQIVND (reference sequence). This CDR3 reads CASILRGRNTEAFF. The CDR3 bases are TGTGCCAGTATTTTGAGGGGGCGGAACACTGAAGCTTTCTTT. The complete variable domain, with remaining parts taken from reference TRBV19 and TRBJ1-1, reads DGGITQSPKYLFRKEGQNVTLSCEQNLNHDAMYWYRQDPGQGLRLIYYSQIVNDFQKGDIAEGYSVSREKKESFPLTVTSAQKNPTAFYLCASILRGRNTEAFFGQGTRLTVV.

This chain connects TRBV29-1 to TRBJ2-7; TRBD2 might be the D (5 bases). Germline values: CDR1 SQVTM, CDR2 ANQGSEA. CDR3 length equals 13 residues. The CDR3 DNA reads as TGCAGTGCTCCTCCTGCGGGCTCCTACGAGCAGTACTTC. This encodes CSAPPAGSYEQYF.